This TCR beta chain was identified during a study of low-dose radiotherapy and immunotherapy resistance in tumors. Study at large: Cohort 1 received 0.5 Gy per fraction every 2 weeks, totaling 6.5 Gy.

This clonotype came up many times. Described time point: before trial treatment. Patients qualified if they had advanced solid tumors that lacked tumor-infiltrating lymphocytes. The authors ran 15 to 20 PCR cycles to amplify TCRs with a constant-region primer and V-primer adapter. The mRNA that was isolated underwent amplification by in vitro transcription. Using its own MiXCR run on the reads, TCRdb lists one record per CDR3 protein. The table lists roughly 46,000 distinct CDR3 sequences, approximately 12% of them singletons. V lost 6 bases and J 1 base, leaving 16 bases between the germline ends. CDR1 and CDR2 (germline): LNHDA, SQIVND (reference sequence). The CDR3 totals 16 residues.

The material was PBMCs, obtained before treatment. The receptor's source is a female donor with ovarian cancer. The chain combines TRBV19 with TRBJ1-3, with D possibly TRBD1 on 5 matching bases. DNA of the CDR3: TGTGCCAGTAGCGCTCTCCGGGACGGTTCTGGAAACACCATATATTTT. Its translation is CASSALRDGSGNTIYF. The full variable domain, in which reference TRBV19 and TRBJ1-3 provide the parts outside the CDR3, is DGGITQSPKYLFRKEGQNVTLSCEQNLNHDAMYWYRQDPGQGLRLIYYSQIVNDFQKGDIAEGYSVSREKKESFPLTVTSAQKNPTAFYLCASSALRDGSGNTIYFGEGSWLTVV.